The source of this T cell receptor (beta chain) is a study of T cells in localized non-small cell lung cancer (dated by TCRdb to between 2020 and 2021). The study in broad terms: Comparing tumors with uninvolved tumor-adjacent lungs, the study looked at the T cell repertoires of approximately 240 patients with early-stage NSCLC. All 236 NSCLC patients in the cohort were treatment-naive and had localized lung tumors that were resected. NSCLC patients had a mean age of around 70 years, and around 130 were male and around 99 female.

A note on this clone: Its antigen is not yet known. Nothing much larger sits one base from this clone, and base qualities are not available.

CDR1 and CDR2, looked up from the germline V gene, are KGHSH and LQKENI. V and J are truncated by 3 bases and 4 bases respectively, leaving an intervening sequence of 9 bases. CDR3 length: 13 amino acids, cysteine to phenylalanine. Only CDR3 DNA is held: 39 bases, read in frame from base 1. TCR beta CDR3 regions were sequenced from DNA using the immunoSEQ Assay. The original methods were these. To compute T cell density, TCR beta template counts were normalized to usable DNA, which was estimated by amplifying housekeeping genes. Richness was estimated using the preseqR package, with extrapolation to 400,000 templates for PBMC samples and to 120,000 templates for tissue samples. Clonality was defined by subtracting Pielou's evenness from one. Differential abundance testing on productive amino-acid clonotypes, with a minimum total count of 5 and an alpha of 0.1, was used to identify tissue-enriched TCRs. The Jaccard Index and the Morisita Overlap Index were used to quantify repertoire overlap between compartments. TCR beta CDR3s were clustered by GLIPH together with public tetramer-defined viral CDR3s, and at least three viral sequences plus V-gene enrichment were required for viral motifs. The table was pulled from immuneACCESS by TCRdb, which kept in-frame rearrangements only. Such tables lose some clones; where checked, under half of the loss comes from unresolved V genes, and the rest has no known cause. V, J and clone size reflect that table, while D and trimming were determined from the DNA. This sample is represented by about 62,000 clones; 80% to 90% of them were singletons. The ten top clones hold around 4.6% of the sample.

Study-wide findings and limitations: Of the top 100 tumor clones, a median of around 57 were detected in paired uninvolved adjacent lung; 28 were also among that lung's top 100. Higher T cell density in blood was associated with longer overall survival, whereas higher clonality in adjacent lung was associated with shorter survival. Uninvolved tumor-adjacent lung showed the highest T cell clonality, higher than tumor, which suggests more focused antigenic responses in the uninvolved tumor-adjacent lung. Because the study design was exploratory, TCR variables were selected using unadjusted p-values without false-discovery rate correction. Multi-region tumor sequencing was not performed, so intratumor heterogeneity could not be excluded.

At diagnosis, peripheral blood, uninvolved tumor-adjacent lung and tumor were collected and were preserved as a mix of fresh-frozen and FFPE material. For TCR repertoire profiling, the blood samples were analyzed as peripheral blood mononuclear cells. The sequence is built from TRBV18 and TRBJ1-1, with an unclear D gene assignment. The origin of this receptor is a man aged 40-75 years with stage II lung adenocarcinoma. The sequencing used PBMCs, collected before any cancer treatment. The nucleotide sequence is given as TGTGCCAGCTCACCGTCACTTTCCACTGAAGCTTTCTTT. This is translated as CASSPSLSTEAFF.